The 4 T cell receptor beta chains reported below all come from one sample, sequenced in a study of cytomegalovirus exposure and HLA in healthy donors. The PCR employed 60 Vbeta primers together with 13 Jbeta primers. Sequenced by immunoSEQ multiplex PCR; TCRdb stores in-frame clones only, minus some. Among 150,000 to 200,000 clones listed, 62% were seen once. The sequenced sample consisted of PBMCs. Receptors were obtained from a man between 40 and 49 years old in good health and CMV-seronegative.

The rearrangement uses TRBV11-2 and TRBJ2-7; a weak D match, TRBD2 (5 bases). The length of the CDR3 is 12 residues. With 4 bases removed from V and 1 base from J, the gap between germline ends came to 5 bases. From germline, CDR1 is SGHAT and CDR2 FQNNGV. The CDR3 reads CASSWRSYEQYF. The CDR3, as DNA: TGTGCCAGCAGCTGGAGGTCCTACGAGCAGTACTTC.

The chain couples TRBV25-1 to TRBJ1-2; no firm D call. The V end lost 8 bases, the J end lost 4 bases, and 11 bases lay between the germline ends. The CDR3 consists of 12 residues. Per the germline V gene, CDR1 is MGHDK and CDR2 is SYGVNS. CDR3 region: CASRRETYGYTF. The CDR3 DNA reads TGTGCCAGCCGACGGGAAACCTATGGCTACACCTTC.

As concerns this clone: At one end, the junction sequence differs from germline, possibly due to a read error. This chain joins TRBV7-9 and TRBJ2-1, with a weak D call TRBD2 (6 bases). The CDR3 contains 16 residues. Germline CDR1 is SEHNR and CDR2 is FQNEAQ (reference sequence). The CDR3 nucleotides read TGTTCCAGCAGCTTAAGGGCGGGGCTAGCCGACAATGAGCAGTTCTTC. As protein: CSSSLRAGLADNEQFF.

CDR3 DNA sequence: TGTGCCAGCAGTTTGGGACAGGGTTACAATGAGCAGTTCTTC. The encoded protein is CASSLGQGYNEQFF. The chain couples TRBV27 to TRBJ2-1; 9 positions agree with TRBD1. Germline V gene lookup returns CDR1 MNHEY and CDR2 SMNVEV (reference sequence). Trimming removed 3 bases from V and 4 bases from J; junction bases left unmatched: 1. The CDR3 covers 14 residues.